The 16 T cell receptor beta chains below were found in one sample sequenced in a study of T-cell reconstitution after alpha-beta-depleted transplantation in children. Researchers prepared the TCRbeta library using unique molecular identifiers, the study reports. One entry per CDR3 protein, called by TCRdb with MiXCR from the PCR reads. The table has hundreds of thousands of distinct CDR3 sequences, 15% to 20% seen once; the top ten hold approximately 1%. The sample in question was PBMCs from the stem cell graft donor, obtained from the stem cell graft. Receptor source: a human donor who donated a stem cell graft to a child with acute myeloid leukemia.

A remark on this clonotype: A much larger clone lies one base from this, so it may be a read error. The chain employs TRBV27 and TRBJ2-7; no reliable D call. CDR1 and CDR2 (germline): MNHEY, SMNVEV (reference sequence). The CDR3 has 13 residues. CDR3 protein: CTSSLSRFHEQYF. DNA of the CDR3: TGTACCAGCAGTTTATCGCGGTTCCACGAGCAGTACTTC.

There are many counts of this clonotype. V is TRBV29-1 and J is TRBJ1-1; tentatively, D is TRBD1 (6 bases). Trimming shortened V by 7 bases and J by 8 bases, and 23 bases separated the two germline ends. The CDR3 extends over 14 amino acids. Germline CDR1 and CDR2: SQVTM and ANQGSEA. The CDR3 nucleotides are TGCAGCGCCTCAGGGGTGGTAGGGGGAGAGGAAGCTTTCTTT. Amino acid sequence: CSASGVVGGEEAFF.

V and J are TRBV6-5 and TRBJ2-7; the D call may be TRBD1 or TRBD2 (6 bases each). V was clipped by 2 bases and J by 3 bases, with 11 bases between them. Germline V gene data show CDR1 as MNHEY and CDR2 as SVGAGI. This CDR3 region has 14 residues. This CDR3 reads CASSYRGAGYEQYF. In nucleotides, the CDR3 is TGTGCCAGCAGTTACAGGGGGGCGGGCTACGAGCAGTACTTC.

This clonotype was seen repeatedly, ten times or more. J is TRBJ1-1 and V is TRBV12-3 or TRBV12-4; D might be TRBD1 (6 bases). The CDR3 runs to 14 residues. V shed 4 bases and J shed 0 bases, with 9 bases lying between them. CDR3 bases: TGTGCCAGCAGTTCCCGACAGGTGAACACTGAAGCTTTCTTT. Translated, it gives CASSSRQVNTEAFF.

Many counts were recorded for this clonotype. V usage is TRBV7-7 and J usage is TRBJ2-2; D ambiguous. Germline CDR1 SSHAT, CDR2 FNYEAQ (reference sequence). The CDR3 loop spans 13 amino acids. V was cut by 4 bases and J by 8 bases, with 11 bases left in between. The CDR3 region has the DNA TGTGCCAGCAGCTCGCGAAACTTTGGGGAGCTGTTTTTT. This translates into CASSSRNFGELFF.

This clonotype was seen ten or more times. An end of the junction differs from the germline gene, which may be a read error. This chain uses TRBV20-1 with TRBJ2-2; D not resolved. This CDR3 contains 11 residues. Germline-derived CDR1 and CDR2 are DFQATT and SNEGSKA (reference sequence). As DNA, the CDR3 is TGCAGTGCCAGAGGAGTCGGGGAGCTGTTTTTT. Protein sequence: CSARGVGELFF.

This clonotype has ten or more counts. The genes are TRBV20-1 and TRBJ2-7; D possibly uses TRBD1 or TRBD2 (6 bases each). The CDR3 contains 13 residues. V was trimmed by 8 bases and J by 1 base, leaving 15 bases between them. Germline-derived CDR1 and CDR2 are DFQATT and SNEGSKA (reference sequence). The CDR3 DNA reads as TGCAGTACGACCGGGGGCGGTTCCTACGAGCAGTACTTC. Its protein is CSTTGGGSYEQYF.

This clonotype was counted at least ten times. DNA of the CDR3: TGCAGTGCCAGGACAGGTTTCCAAGAGACCCAGTACTTC. Its protein is CSARTGFQETQYF. The chain links TRBV20-1 to TRBJ2-5; 7 bases line up with TRBD1. This CDR3 region has 13 residues. Germline V lookup: CDR1 DFQATT, CDR2 SNEGSKA (reference sequence). J gave up 1 base and V 6 bases, and 5 bases lay outside the gene matches.

This clonotype was counted ten times or more. The chain links TRBV20-1 to TRBJ2-1, with 9 bases that match TRBD1. Germline values: CDR1 DFQATT, CDR2 SNEGSKA (reference sequence). The trim removed 3 bases at V and 8 bases at J, leaving 14 bases unmatched. CDR3 length: 16 residues. CDR3 amino acids: CSASANGQGKIYEQFF. Written as DNA, the CDR3 is TGCAGTGCTAGCGCAAACGGACAGGGGAAAATCTATGAGCAGTTCTTC.

This clonotype has just a few counts. The genes are TRBV6-2 or TRBV6-3 and TRBJ1-2; maybe TRBD1 (5 bases). The length of the CDR3 is 15 residues. In germline, CDR1 is MNHEY, CDR2 SVGEGT. V gave up 2 bases and J gave up 2 bases, with 12 bases separating them. The CDR3 here is CASSYGAARNYGYTF. CDR3 nucleotide sequence: TGTGCCAGCAGTTACGGGGCAGCTAGAAACTATGGCTACACCTTC.

This clonotype was detected many times. The V call is TRBV20-1, the J call TRBJ1-6; D is undetermined. With 6 bases removed from V and 5 bases from J, the gap between germline ends came to 5 bases. CDR1 is DFQATT and CDR2 is SNEGSKA in the germline V gene (reference sequence). The CDR3 sequence is 11 residues long. This chain's CDR3 is CSAEDNSPLHF. The CDR3 DNA follows: TGCAGTGCAGAGGATAATTCACCCCTCCACTTT.

This clonotype was counted a few times. V gene TRBV20-1 combines with J gene TRBJ1-1; 7 bases are a match to TRBD1. This CDR3 region has 15 residues. In germline, CDR1 is DFQATT, CDR2 SNEGSKA (reference sequence). V lost 3 bases and J lost 0; bases outside the gene matches: 7. For the CDR3, the DNA is TGCAGTGCTAGTTCACCGGGACAGCTGAACACTGAAGCTTTCTTT. It translates to CSASSPGQLNTEAFF.

This clonotype came up a few times. The chain couples TRBV24-1 to TRBJ2-2; 8 nucleotides agree with TRBD1. CDR1 is KGHDR, CDR2 SFDVKD, per germline. The CDR3 runs to 14 residues. Trimming cost V 6 bases and J 5 bases; bases outside gene matches: 4. CDR3 amino acids: CATSLTGATGELFF. DNA for the CDR3: TGTGCCACCAGTTTGACAGGGGCAACCGGGGAGCTGTTTTTT.

J is TRBJ2-7 and V is TRBV5-6; TRBD2 agrees at 10 bases. The trim removed 2 bases at V and 1 base at J, leaving 9 bases unmatched. The CDR3 has 17 residues. The germline V gene encodes CDR1 SGHDT and CDR2 YYEEEE. Here the CDR3 DNA reads TGTGCCAGCAGCTTCGCTAGCGGGGGCCATACGTCCTACGAGCAGTACGTC. This codes for CASSFASGGHTSYEQYV.

This rearrangement joins TRBV7-9 to TRBJ2-7; D is unresolved. Germline V gives CDR1 SEHNR, CDR2 FQNEAQ (reference sequence). The CDR3 loop spans 14 amino acids. The V end lost 1 base, the J end lost 3 bases, and 10 bases lay between the germline ends. CDR3 sequence (DNA): TGTGCCAGCAGCTTAGGGCAGCGCCTCTACGAGCAGTACTTC. Encoded protein: CASSLGQRLYEQYF.

The chain employs TRBV4-2 and TRBJ2-7, with D possibly called TRBD1 or TRBD2 (5 bases each). Trimming left V 4 bases short and J 1 base short, with 14 bases between. The CDR3 consists of 15 residues. Germline V gene lookup returns CDR1 LGHNA and CDR2 YNFKEQ. CDR3 DNA: TGTGCCAGCAGCCGACCTAACGGGGCGTCCTACGAGCAGTACGTC. This codes for CASSRPNGASYEQYV.